One and the same sample provided the 11 T cell receptor beta chains below, sequenced in a study of shared clonotypes between healthy human individuals. Only in-frame clones appear in the TCRdb table, and some are missing; sequencing was by immunoSEQ multiplex PCR. The sample has fewer than 2.5 million clones; 80% to 95% are singletons. The material sequenced was naive CD4+ T cells from PBMCs. Subset of the sample: CD45RA+ positively selected. The receptors come from a man aged 18 to 29 in good health. Some clones in this sample may be carry-over from other donors' samples.

This clone was detected once. The chain has TRBV28 and TRBJ2-5; 9 bases map to TRBD1. The CDR3 extends over 16 amino acids. Trimming removed 4 bases from V and 3 bases from J; junction bases left unmatched: 9. In germline, CDR1 is MDHEN, CDR2 SYDVKM. The CDR3 sequence is CASSSSGTGREETQYF. The CDR3 nucleotides are TGTGCCAGCAGTTCATCCGGGACAGGGAGGGAAGAGACCCAGTACTTC.

The V gene is TRBV18, the J gene TRBJ2-7; D unclear. From germline, CDR1 is KGHSH and CDR2 LQKENI. The CDR3 sequence is 15 residues long. V shed 0 bases and J shed 0 bases, with 9 bases lying between them. The chain's CDR3 is CASSPPYSSSYEQYF. The CDR3 bases are TGTGCCAGCTCACCACCGTACAGTAGCTCCTACGAGCAGTACTTC.

CDR3 loop: CASSYSNRGHYEQYF. The CDR3 nucleotides are TGTGCCAGCAGTTACTCGAACAGGGGGCACTACGAGCAGTACTTC. The V and J genes are TRBV6-5 and TRBJ2-7; 9 bases are shared with TRBD1. Losses at the gene ends were 0 bases for V and 3 bases for J; bases not matched to a gene: 3. Germline V gene lookup returns CDR1 MNHEY and CDR2 SVGAGI. CDR3 length: 15 residues.

This clone appeared once. This sequence joins TRBV29-1 and TRBJ1-2, with D perhaps TRBD1 (5 bases). Germline CDR1 reads SQVTM; CDR2 reads ANQGSEA. The V end lost 4 bases, the J end lost 4 bases, and 13 bases lay between the germline ends. This CDR3 has 13 amino acids. The CDR3, as DNA: TGCAGCGTTGGGTTGGCGGGGGGCTATGGCTACACCTTC. Encoded protein: CSVGLAGGYGYTF. Combining the CDR3 with reference TRBV29-1 and TRBJ1-2 gives the whole variable domain SAVISQKPSRDICQRGTSLTIQCQVDSQVTMMFWYRQQPGQSLTLIATANQGSEATYESGFVIDKFPISRPNLTFSTLTVSNMSPEDSSIYLCSVGLAGGYGYTFGSGTRLTVV.

CDR3 protein: CASSSLAGGPLEQYF. In nucleotides, the CDR3 is TGTGCCAGCAGTTCCTTAGCGGGAGGGCCTCTCGAGCAGTACTTC. The chain uses TRBV27 and TRBJ2-7; 11 bases line up with TRBD2. The germline V gene has CDR1 MNHEY and CDR2 SMNVEV (reference sequence). The CDR3 contains 15 residues. After removal of 4 bases from V and 6 bases from J, the junction contained 8 bases not matched to a gene.

The J gene is TRBJ2-1, the V gene TRBV28; 9 bases match TRBD1. With 3 bases clipped from V and 1 base from J, the junction kept 4 bases outside the gene matches. The CDR3 covers 16 residues. Germline lookup yields CDR1 MDHEN and CDR2 SYDVKM. CDR3 region: CASSLGQGVSYNEQFF. The CDR3 DNA follows: TGTGCCAGCAGTTTGGGACAGGGTGTTTCCTACAATGAGCAGTTCTTC. The full variable domain, completed using reference TRBV28 and TRBJ2-1, is DVKVTQSSRYLVKRTGEKVFLECVQDMDHENMFWYRQDPGLGLRLIYFSYDVKMKEKGDIPEGYSVSREKKERFSLILESASTNQTSMYLCASSLGQGVSYNEQFFGPGTRLTVL.

Remarks on this clone: The identical CDR3 is also encoded by other nucleotide sequences in the sample. The rearrangement joins TRBV28 to TRBJ2-7, with TRBD1 matching over 9 bases. V lost 5 bases, J lost 3 bases, and 8 bases stayed unmatched. The CDR3 extends over 15 amino acids. Germline V gives CDR1 MDHEN, CDR2 SYDVKM. The CDR3 here is CASSLPGQGFYEQYF. In nucleotides, the CDR3 is TGTGCCAGCAGTCTCCCGGGACAGGGCTTCTACGAGCAGTACTTC.

This rearrangement joins TRBV7-3 to TRBJ2-7; 8 nucleotides line up with TRBD2. J was trimmed by 1 base and V by 5 bases; bases with no gene match: 10. From germline, CDR1 is SGHTA and CDR2 FQGTGA. The CDR3 is 16 amino acids. CDR3 region: CASSLSSGARSYEQYF. The CDR3 nucleotides read TGTGCCAGCAGCCTCAGTAGCGGGGCGCGGTCCTACGAGCAGTACTTC.

The CDR3 DNA is TGTGCCAGCTCGCCCATAGGAGTAGGGGTGTACGAGCAGTACTTC. Amino acids: CASSPIGVGVYEQYF. The rearrangement uses TRBV18 and TRBJ2-7; TRBD1 might be the D (5 bases). Trimming pared 6 bases from V and 4 bases from J, leaving 19 bases between. Germline CDR1 is KGHSH and CDR2 is LQKENI. The CDR3 runs to 15 residues.

This CDR3 is CASSRRGTAQETQYF. CDR3 in DNA: TGTGCCAGCAGTCGGAGAGGGACAGCCCAAGAGACCCAGTACTTC. J is TRBJ2-5 and V is TRBV28, with 7 bases identical to TRBD1. Germline V gives CDR1 MDHEN, CDR2 SYDVKM. The CDR3 totals 15 residues. J gave up 1 base and V 5 bases, and 7 bases lay outside the gene matches.

The chain couples TRBV6-5 to TRBJ2-1, with D unclear. This CDR3 has 14 amino acids. With 0 bases removed from V and 7 bases from J, the gap between germline ends came to 10 bases. Looked up from germline, CDR1 is MNHEY and CDR2 is SVGAGI. CDR3 protein: CASSYSPARNEQFF. DNA for the CDR3: TGTGCCAGCAGTTACTCGCCAGCGCGGAATGAGCAGTTCTTC.